Detailed here is one T cell receptor (beta chain). This sample stems from a study of control samples from healthy donors and cancer patients. Germline CDR1 is LGHDT and CDR2 is YNNKEL (reference sequence). The CDR3 covers 18 residues. V lost 4 bases and J lost 0, with 19 bases in between. Profiled with immunoSEQ multiplex PCR; TCRdb holds only in-frame clones, not every one. The profile covers 200,000 or so clones, with approximately 91% appearing a single time and 1.5% to 2% taken by the ten largest. This sequence joins TRBV3-1 (or the pseudogene TRBV3-2) and TRBJ2-1, with D possibly TRBD1 on 5 matching bases. The receptor was isolated from a man aged 30-40 years in good health. The sequenced sample was blood. For the CDR3, the DNA is TGTGCCAGCAGCCCCGCCGGGCCAGGGCCCGGCTCCTACAATGAGCAGTTCTTC. Encoded protein: CASSPAGPGPGSYNEQFF.